This TCR beta chain was documented in a study of T cells in Graves' hyperthyroidism and ophthalmopathy. V was shortened by 3 bases and J by 0 bases, with 14 bases between the two germline ends. The CDR3 runs to 16 residues. CDR1 is KGHSH and CDR2 is LQKENI in the germline V gene. In regard to this clonotype: The target antigen is unknown.

Findings of the study overall: Most thyroid clonotypes that were expanded above 0.001 also turned up in blood.

On the basis of clinical symptoms, serum thyroxine and TRAb, thyroid ultrasound and orbital computed tomography, diagnoses were made. The investigators amplified TCR beta CDR3 regions from RNA transcripts. First-round RT-PCR of the TCR CDR3 relied on the HTBI primer set. TCRdb passed the multiplex PCR reads through MiXCR, listing each CDR3 protein once. The data hold roughly 520,000 distinct CDR3 sequences, with around a quarter observed a single time. Sequenced: blood. The receptor comes from a woman between 25 and 40 years old with Graves' ophthalmopathy. The V call is TRBV18, the J call TRBJ1-1; maybe TRBD1 (5 bases). CDR3 sequence (DNA): TGTGCCAGCTCACCGCTTTCCGGGACGGTGAACACTGAAGCTTTCTTT. The encoded protein is CASSPLSGTVNTEAFF.